Presented here are 17 T cell receptor beta chains from one specimen sequenced in a study of blood T cell repertoires in COVID-19. Here immunoSEQ multiplex PCR was the method, and the copy in TCRdb shows in-frame clones only, minus some. This table holds around 220,000 clones, about 93% found once. What was sequenced was PBMCs or T cells enriched from blood (not recorded which). The source is a woman aged 18-29 years who had recovered from COVID-19.

The V gene is TRBV2, the J gene TRBJ1-1; 7 nucleotides line up with TRBD1. The germline V gene has CDR1 SNHLY and CDR2 FYNNEI. The CDR3 contains 11 residues. J gave up 10 bases and V 6 bases, and 5 bases lay outside the gene matches. The CDR3 DNA sequence: TGTGCCAGCAGGGGGCAGGGGGGAGCTTTCTTT. The encoded protein is CASRGQGGAFF.

J is TRBJ1-4 and V is TRBV9; D is undetermined. Germline V gene sequence: CDR1 SGDLS, CDR2 YYNGEE. There are 17 residues in the CDR3. V lost 0 bases to trimming and J lost 0 bases, with 12 bases between them. CDR3 region: CASSVAIGEATNEKLFF. CDR3 DNA: TGTGCCAGCAGCGTAGCTATTGGGGAGGCAACTAATGAAAAACTGTTTTTT.

The chain couples TRBV13 to TRBJ2-2; 12 nucleotides line up with TRBD2. This CDR3 comprises 20 residues. Looked up from germline, CDR1 is PRHDT and CDR2 is FYEKMQ (reference sequence). V shed 0 bases, J shed 2 bases, and the junction held 10 bases outside the gene matches. CDR3: CASSLGTSGGPPTNTGELFF. DNA of the CDR3: TGTGCCAGCAGCTTAGGGACTAGCGGGGGCCCTCCGACCAACACCGGGGAGCTGTTTTTT.

The V gene is TRBV11-2, the J gene TRBJ2-1; a weak D match, TRBD2 (6 bases). Trimming cost V 2 bases and J 9 bases, with 8 bases left between them. The CDR3 is made up of 12 amino acids. Looked up from germline, CDR1 is SGHAT and CDR2 is FQNNGV. The CDR3 nucleotides are TGTGCCAGCAGCTTAATGGGGGGTGAGCAGTTCTTC. This translates into CASSLMGGEQFF.

V gene TRBV5-6 combines with J gene TRBJ1-3; no definite D call. With 4 bases removed from V and 0 bases from J, the gap between germline ends came to 14 bases. The CDR3 covers 16 residues. The germline gives CDR1 SGHDT, CDR2 YYEEEE. This chain's CDR3 is CASSRLYKSSGNTIYF. As DNA, the CDR3 is TGTGCCAGCAGCCGACTTTACAAGAGCTCTGGAAACACCATATATTTT.

This sequence joins TRBV28 and TRBJ1-1; possibly TRBD1 for D (6 bases). Germline CDR1 MDHEN, CDR2 SYDVKM. The CDR3 covers 14 residues. Trimming cost V 7 bases and J 0 bases, with 12 bases left between them. CDR3 in amino acids: CASTMPGVNTEAFF. Here the CDR3 DNA reads TGTGCCAGCACTATGCCAGGGGTGAACACTGAAGCTTTCTTT.

The chain links TRBV5-4 to TRBJ2-1, with 9 bases aligning to TRBD1. Germline assignment: CDR1 SGHNT and CDR2 YYREEE (reference sequence). V trimming: 5 bases; J trimming: 3 bases; junction bases outside the gene matches: 6. CDR3 length: 15 amino acids. This chain's CDR3 is CASSSPGQGYNEQFF. In nucleotides, the CDR3 is TGTGCCAGCAGTTCACCGGGACAGGGCTACAATGAGCAGTTCTTC.

J is TRBJ1-2 and V is TRBV12-5; 8 nucleotides match TRBD1. The CDR3 consists of 13 residues. Germline lookup yields CDR1 LGHNT and CDR2 FRNRAP. V trimming: 6 bases; J trimming: 8 bases; junction bases outside the gene matches: 8. In DNA, the CDR3 is TGTGCTAGTGGGCAAGGACAGGGAGAAGGCTACACCTTC. Amino acids: CASGQGQGEGYTF. The whole variable domain, filled in from reference TRBV12-5 and TRBJ1-2, reads DARVTQTPRHKVTEMGQEVTMRCQPILGHNTVFWYRQTMMQGLELLAYFRNRAPLDDSGMPKDRFSAEMPDATLATLKIQPSEPRDSAVYFCASGQGQGEGYTFGSGTRLTVV.

This chain links TRBV18 with TRBJ2-1; D might be TRBD2 (7 bases). The CDR3 runs 20 residues. Germline V gene sequence: CDR1 KGHSH, CDR2 LQKENI. V gave up 5 bases and J gave up 5 bases, with 31 bases separating them. CDR3 loop: CASSAYRTLSGTHNDNEQFF. CDR3 DNA: TGTGCCAGCTCAGCGTACAGAACCTTGAGCGGGACACACAACGACAATGAGCAGTTCTTC.

This sequence joins TRBV5-1 and TRBJ1-2; 9 positions agree with TRBD1. This CDR3 is built from 13 residues. V dropped 3 bases and J dropped 6; count of bases not matched to a gene: 3. Germline V gives CDR1 SGHRS, CDR2 YFSETQ. The CDR3, as DNA: TGCGCCAGCAGCTGGGGGGACAGGGATGGCTACACCTTC. This codes for CASSWGDRDGYTF. The full variable domain, completed using reference TRBV5-1 and TRBJ1-2, is KAGVTQTPRYLIKTRGQQVTLSCSPISGHRSVSWYQQTPGQGLQFLFEYFSETQRNKGNFPGRFSGRQFSNSRSEMNVSTLELGDSALYLCASSWGDRDGYTFGSGTRLTVV.

The rearrangement joins TRBV9 to TRBJ2-2, with TRBD2 as a possible D gene (5 bases). V lost 3 bases and J lost 3, with 9 bases in between. Germline CDR1 SGDLS, CDR2 YYNGEE. There are 14 residues in the CDR3. DNA of the CDR3: TGTGCCAGCAGCGGCGGAGGATACACCGGGGAGCTGTTTTTT. As protein: CASSGGGYTGELFF.

The chain recombines TRBV27 with TRBJ1-2; the D is unclear. The CDR3 has 15 amino acids. Germline V gene sequence: CDR1 MNHEY, CDR2 SMNVEV (reference sequence). Deletions cut 5 bases from V and 0 bases from J, with 13 bases between. CDR3: CASSPQVLANYGYTF. The DNA of the CDR3 is TGTGCCAGCAGTCCGCAGGTCTTAGCTAACTATGGCTACACCTTC.

This clone was counted between two and nine times. This sequence joins TRBV6-2 or TRBV6-3 and TRBJ1-1; a possible D gene is TRBD1 (6 bases). The CDR3 is made up of 12 amino acids. V was pared by 6 bases and J by 6 bases, with 11 bases between. CDR1 is MNHEY and CDR2 is SVGEGT in the germline V gene. Written as DNA, the CDR3 is TGTGCCAGCAGCACAGGGTGGCCTGAAGCTTTCTTT. It codes for CASSTGWPEAFF.

The V and J genes are TRBV7-9 and TRBJ1-2, with D maybe TRBD1 (5 bases). This CDR3 spans 12 amino acids. Germline lookup yields CDR1 SEHNR and CDR2 FQNEAQ (reference sequence). V was shortened by 4 bases and J by 4 bases, with 7 bases between the two germline ends. The CDR3 bases are TGTGCCAGCAGCTACGACAGCTATGGCTACACCTTC. Residues: CASSYDSYGYTF.

The rearrangement uses TRBV18 and TRBJ2-5; no clear D gene. The length of the CDR3 is 13 residues. The V end lost 2 bases, the J end lost 1 base, and 5 bases lay between the germline ends. Germline V lookup: CDR1 KGHSH, CDR2 LQKENI. CDR3 sequence (DNA): TGTGCCAGCTCACCATCCGTCCAAGAGACCCAGTACTTC. It is translated as CASSPSVQETQYF.

This rearrangement joins TRBV3-1 (or the pseudogene TRBV3-2) to TRBJ1-3; D gene uncertain. The length of the CDR3 is 15 residues. V was cut by 0 bases and J by 0 bases, with 6 bases left in between. CDR1 LGHDT and CDR2 YNNKEL come from the germline V gene (reference sequence). The CDR3, as DNA: TGTGCCAGCAGCCAAGATTTCAGCTCTGGAAACACCATATATTTT. It is translated as CASSQDFSSGNTIYF.

The chain has TRBV5-1 and TRBJ2-5; 8 bases match TRBD2. The CDR3 loop spans 14 amino acids. V shed 5 bases and J 1 base; nucleotides not matched to a gene: 4. The germline V gene has CDR1 SGHRS and CDR2 YFSETQ. CDR3 bases: TGCGCCAGCAGGCGGGGGGACCTCCAAGAGACCCAGTACTTC. Translating it yields CASRRGDLQETQYF.